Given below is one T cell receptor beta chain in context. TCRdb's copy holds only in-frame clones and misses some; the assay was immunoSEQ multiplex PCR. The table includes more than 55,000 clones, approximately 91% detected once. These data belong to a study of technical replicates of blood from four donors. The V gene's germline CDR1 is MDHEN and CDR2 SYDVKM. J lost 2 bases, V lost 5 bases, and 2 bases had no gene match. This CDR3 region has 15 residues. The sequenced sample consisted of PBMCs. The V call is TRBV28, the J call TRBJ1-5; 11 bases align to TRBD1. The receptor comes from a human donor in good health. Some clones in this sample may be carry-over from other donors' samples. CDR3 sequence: CASSGQGAGNQPQHF. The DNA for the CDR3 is TGTGCCAGCAGTGGACAGGGGGCGGGCAATCAGCCCCAGCATTTT. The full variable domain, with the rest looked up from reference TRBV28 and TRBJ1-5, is DVKVTQSSRYLVKRTGEKVFLECVQDMDHENMFWYRQDPGLGLRLIYFSYDVKMKEKGDIPEGYSVSREKKERFSLILESASTNQTSMYLCASSGQGAGNQPQHFGDGTRLSIL.